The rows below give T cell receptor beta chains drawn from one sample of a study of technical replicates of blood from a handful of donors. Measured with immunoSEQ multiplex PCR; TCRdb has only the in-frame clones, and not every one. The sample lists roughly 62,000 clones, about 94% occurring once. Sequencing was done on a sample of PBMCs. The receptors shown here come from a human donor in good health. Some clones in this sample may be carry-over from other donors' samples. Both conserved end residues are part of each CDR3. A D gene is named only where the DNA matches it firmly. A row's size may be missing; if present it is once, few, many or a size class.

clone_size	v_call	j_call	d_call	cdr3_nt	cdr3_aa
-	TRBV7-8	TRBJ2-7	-	TGTGCCAGCAGCTTAGTTTCCGGGTTGTCCTACGAGCAGTACTTC	CASSLVSGLSYEQYF
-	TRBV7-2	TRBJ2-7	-	TGTGCCAGCAGCTCCGAGAGCGGGCCCTACGGCGAGCAGTACTTC	CASSSESGPYGEQYF
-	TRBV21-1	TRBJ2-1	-	TGTGCCAGCAGCAGCAAGGGACTAGCGGAAAACAATGAGCAGTTCTTC	CASSSKGLAENNEQFF
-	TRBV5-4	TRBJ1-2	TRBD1	TGTGCCAGCAGACGAACAGGGGGCCTAGGAGGCTACACCTTC	CASRRTGGLGGYTF
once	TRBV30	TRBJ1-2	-	TGTGCCGGGCCGGGGGTGGTTGGCTACACCTTC	CAGPGVVGYTF
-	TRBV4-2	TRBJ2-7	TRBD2	TGTGCCAGCAGCCAAGAGGCTAGCGGGAGTTACGAGCAGTACTTC	CASSQEASGSYEQYF
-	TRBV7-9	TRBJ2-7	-	TGTGCCAGCAGCTTTCCGGACAAGTACGAGCAGTACTTC	CASSFPDKYEQYF
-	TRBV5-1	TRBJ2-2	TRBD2	TGCGCCAGCGGACGGGGGGTCGGCGGGGAGCTGTTTTTT	CASGRGVGGELFF
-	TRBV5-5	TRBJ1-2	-	TGTGCCAGCAGCTTGGGACCGGACTGGGGAAACTATGGCTACACCTTC	CASSLGPDWGNYGYTF
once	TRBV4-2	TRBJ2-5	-	TGTGCCAGCAGCCAACCGGACAGCTACCAAGAGACCCAGTACTTC	CASSQPDSYQETQYF
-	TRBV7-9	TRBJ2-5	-	TGTGCCAGCAGCCCACCTTACGGGACCCAGTACTTC	CASSPPYGTQYF
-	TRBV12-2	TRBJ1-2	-	TGTGCAAGTCGCTTAGAGGGGAGGGGCAGGGCTGAGGGTGGCTACACCTTC	CASRLEGRGRAEGGYTF
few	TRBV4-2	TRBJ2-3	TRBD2	TGTGCCAGCAGCCCAACCGGACTAGAAAGCACAGATACGCAGTATTTT	CASSPTGLESTDTQYF
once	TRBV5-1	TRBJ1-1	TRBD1	TGCGCCAGCAGCCCCGGGACAGCCCATCCTGAAGCTTTCTTT	CASSPGTAHPEAFF
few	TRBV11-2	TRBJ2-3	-	TGTGCCAGCAGCTTAGATCACGTAGCGTGGAAATTGGATACGCAGTATTTT	CASSLDHVAWKLDTQYF
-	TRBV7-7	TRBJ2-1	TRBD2	TGTGCCAGCAGCGCCGGGACTAGCGGGAGCGGTGAGCAGTTCTTC	CASSAGTSGSGEQFF
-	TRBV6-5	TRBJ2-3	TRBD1	TGTGCCAGCAGTTACTCTAGACAGGGGGTAGATACGCAGTATTTT	CASSYSRQGVDTQYF
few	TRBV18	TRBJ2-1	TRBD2	TGTGCCAGCTCACCCAAGGGACTAGCGGGTTCGTACAATGAGCAGTTCTTC	CASSPKGLAGSYNEQFF
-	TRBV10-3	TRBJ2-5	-	TGTGCCATCGGGGCGGCGGAGACCCAGTACTTC	CAIGAAETQYF
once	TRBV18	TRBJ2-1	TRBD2	TGTGCCAGCTCACCTTTTTCCGGGACTAGCGGATACAATGAGCAGTTCTTC	CASSPFSGTSGYNEQFF
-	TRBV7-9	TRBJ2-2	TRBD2	TGTGCCAGCAGCCCCGCGGGGGGGCCCGCGGGCACCGGGGAGCTGTTTTTT	CASSPAGGPAGTGELFF
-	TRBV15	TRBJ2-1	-	TGTGCCACCAGCAGAGCCGATGAGCAGTTCTTC	CATSRADEQFF
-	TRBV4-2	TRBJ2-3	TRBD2	TGTGCCAGCAGCCAGGGACCCGGGACTAGCGGGCAGTATTTT	CASSQGPGTSGQYF
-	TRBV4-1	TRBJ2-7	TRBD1	TGCGCCAGCAGCCAATATTACGGACAGGGAGAAGTGCAGTACTTC	CASSQYYGQGEVQYF
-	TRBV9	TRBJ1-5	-	TGTGCCAGCAGCGCCTCAGGGAATCAGCCCCAGCATTTT	CASSASGNQPQHF
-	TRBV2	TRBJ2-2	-	TGTGCCAGCAGTGTATCGAGGGCCCCCGGGGAGCTGTTTTTT	CASSVSRAPGELFF
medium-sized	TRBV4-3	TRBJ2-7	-	TGCGCCAGCAGCCAAGATAGGACAGCCACCTACGAGCAGTACTTC	CASSQDRTATYEQYF
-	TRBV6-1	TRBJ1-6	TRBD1	TGTGCCAGCAGTGAAGTCCCGACAGGGAATAATTCACCCCTCCACTTT	CASSEVPTGNNSPLHF
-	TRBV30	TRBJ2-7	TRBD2	TGTGCCTGGATGGACGGGGGGATCGAGCAGTACTTC	CAWMDGGIEQYF
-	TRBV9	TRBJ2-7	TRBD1	TGTGCCAGCAGCCTGGGACAGGGAGTTGACGAGCAGTACTTC	CASSLGQGVDEQYF
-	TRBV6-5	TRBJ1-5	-	TGTGCCAGCAGTTACTCAGGGGGCAATCAGCCCCAGCATTTT	CASSYSGGNQPQHF
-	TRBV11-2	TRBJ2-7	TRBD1	TGTGCCAGCAGCCCACAGGGGTACGAGCAGTACTTC	CASSPQGYEQYF
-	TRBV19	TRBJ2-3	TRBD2	TGTGCCAGTAGTTCTACGGGGGGTGCAGATACGCAGTATTTT	CASSSTGGADTQYF
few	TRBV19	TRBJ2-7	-	TGTGCCAGTACCTGGCAGCGAATTGCTCCGTACTTC	CASTWQRIAPYF
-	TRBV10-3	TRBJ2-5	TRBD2	TGTGCCATCAGTGAGCTAGCGGCCCCCTGGGAGACCCAGTACTTC	CAISELAAPWETQYF
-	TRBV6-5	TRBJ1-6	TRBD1	TGTGCCAGCAGAACAGGGGGCTTTAATTCACCCCTCCACTTT	CASRTGGFNSPLHF
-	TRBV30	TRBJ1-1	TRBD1	TGTGCCTGGTCCTACGGGACAGGGATCACTGAAGCTTTCTTT	CAWSYGTGITEAFF
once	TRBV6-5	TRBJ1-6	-	TGTGCCAGCAGTAGGACATTTAGGTCACCCCTCCACTTT	CASSRTFRSPLHF
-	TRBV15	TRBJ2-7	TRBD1	TGTGCCACCAGCAGAGCCGGGACAGGGGGTTACGACGAGCAGTACTTC	CATSRAGTGGYDEQYF